The rows below give T cell receptor beta chains drawn from one sample of a study of radiation and T cells in renal cell carcinoma. The assay was immunoSEQ multiplex PCR, and TCRdb's table has in-frame clones only and misses some. This repertoire shows about 91,000 clones, about 79% found once; its top ten account for more than 5.5%. Here the sequenced sample was blood, taken from a patient whose treatment included radiotherapy and nephrectomy. Every receptor here comes from a man between 60 and 75 years old with renal cell carcinoma. The CDR3 runs from the conserved cysteine through the conserved F or W. D genes are given only for firm matches. Clone size is not always given. Where it is, it says once, few, many or a class for expanded clones.

>TRBJ1-5|-|TRBD1|TRBV23-1
CASSQTGQGVIYQPQHF
TGCGCCAGCAGTCAAACAGGACAGGGGGTCATATATCAGCCCCAGCATTTT
>TRBJ1-1|-|-|TRBV11-3
CASSPPGGTEAFF
TGTGCCAGCAGCCCTCCGGGGGGCACTGAAGCTTTCTTT
>TRBJ2-7|-|-|TRBV7-2
CASSFLGGTTRGYEQYF
TGTGCCAGCAGCTTCTTGGGGGGAACTACCAGGGGTTACGAGCAGTACTTC
>TRBJ1-2|-|-|TRBV10-3
CAIIGLSGGYTF
TGTGCCATCATTGGGTTGAGCGGCGGCTACACCTTC
>TRBJ2-5|-|-|TRBV10-1
CASSEDRLQETQYF
TGCGCCAGCAGTGAGGATAGGTTACAAGAGACCCAGTACTTC
>TRBJ2-1|-|-|TRBV28
CASSLLSSAQFF
TGTGCCAGCAGTTTATTGTCCTCGGCGCAGTTCTTC
>TRBJ2-7|-|-|TRBV4-1
CASSQVGGEQYF
TGCGCCAGCAGCCAAGTGGGAGGAGAGCAGTACTTC
>TRBJ2-1|-|TRBD2|TRBV7-2
CASSLSPGTSGRARFF
TGTGCCAGCAGCCTATCCCCGGGGACTAGCGGGAGGGCCCGGTTCTTC
>TRBJ2-7|-|-|TRBV21-1
CASSRSGVREGYEQYF
TGTGCCAGCAGTCGGTCGGGGGTGCGGGAGGGTTACGAGCAGTACTTC
>TRBJ2-1|-|-|TRBV7-2
CASSFASSSYNEQFF
TGTGCCAGCAGCTTTGCCTCGAGCTCCTACAATGAGCAGTTCTTC
>TRBJ2-3|-|TRBD1|TRBV25-1
CASSDRTGAAFGTQYF
TGTGCCAGCAGTGACCGGACAGGGGCCGCGTTTGGTACGCAGTATTTT
>TRBJ1-5|-|-|TRBV6-5
CASKGGNQPQHF
TGTGCCAGCAAAGGAGGGAATCAGCCCCAGCATTTT
>TRBJ2-1|few|-|TRBV27
CASSLSRSWTAYNEQFF
TGTGCCAGCAGTTTATCGAGGTCTTGGACAGCCTACAATGAGCAGTTCTTC
>TRBJ2-2|-|TRBD2|TRBV28
CATPDSGRTGELFF
TGTGCCACCCCTGACAGCGGGAGGACCGGGGAGCTGTTTTTT
>TRBJ1-5|-|-|TRBV7-9
CASSLGSFQGPYSNQPQHF
TGTGCCAGCAGCTTAGGGAGTTTCCAGGGTCCCTATAGCAATCAGCCCCAGCATTTT
>TRBJ2-5|-|-|TRBV5-4
CASNTAQETQYF
TGTGCCAGCAACACGGCTCAAGAGACCCAGTACTTC
>TRBJ2-7|-|-|TRBV18
CASSGRGLYEQYF
TGTGCCAGCTCAGGCCGTGGGTTATACGAGCAGTACTTC
>TRBJ2-1|-|TRBD2|TRBV2
CASSGTSGVSEQFF
TGTGCCAGCAGTGGGACTAGCGGTGTTAGTGAGCAGTTCTTC
>TRBJ2-1|-|TRBD2|TRBV7-8
CASSRSRLAGGAEQFF
TGTGCCAGCAGCCGTTCCAGACTAGCGGGAGGGGCTGAGCAGTTCTTC
>TRBJ1-2|-|-|TRBV9
CASSVASRGRVGGYTF
TGTGCCAGCAGCGTAGCTTCGAGGGGAAGGGTCGGTGGCTACACCTTC
>TRBJ2-7|-|TRBD1|TRBV19
CASSDRDSSYEQYF
TGTGCCAGTAGTGACCGGGACAGTTCCTACGAGCAGTACTTC
>TRBJ2-1|few|-|TRBV13
CASSLPFRRANEQFF
TGTGCCAGCAGCCTCCCCTTTCGGCGGGCGAATGAGCAGTTCTTC
>TRBJ2-7|-|-|TRBV18
CASSPEVAYEQYF
TGTGCCAGCTCACCGGAGGTTGCCTACGAGCAGTACTTC
>TRBJ1-5|-|-|TRBV27
CASSFTGRGGPRNQPQHF
TGTGCCAGCAGTTTTACAGGGAGAGGAGGCCCTCGGAATCAGCCCCAGCATTTT
>TRBJ2-7|-|-|TRBV7-2
CASSERASLGEQYF
TGTGCCAGCAGCGAGAGGGCTAGTCTGGGCGAGCAGTACTTC
>TRBJ2-7|-|-|TRBV7-8
CASAIPVADSYEQYF
TGTGCCAGCGCAATCCCGGTTGCCGACTCCTACGAGCAGTACTTC
>TRBJ1-1|-|-|TRBV7-2
CASSEEANTEAFF
TGTGCCAGCAGCGAAGAGGCGAACACTGAAGCTTTCTTT
>TRBJ2-7|-|TRBD2|TRBV5-1
CASTINAGEYEQYF
TGCGCCAGCACGATCAACGCGGGGGAGTACGAGCAGTACTTC
>TRBJ2-7|-|-|TRBV5-1
CASSLTGSYEQYF
TGCGCCAGCAGCTTGACAGGGAGCTACGAGCAGTACTTC
>TRBJ2-1|-|-|TRBV29-1
CSVASTGSYNEQFF
TGCAGCGTCGCTAGCACCGGCTCCTACAATGAGCAGTTCTTC
>TRBJ2-5|-|-|TRBV13
CASSSPEETQYF
TGTGCCAGCAGCTCCCCTGAAGAGACCCAGTACTTC
>TRBJ1-1|-|-|TRBV18
CASSPGTPMAAFF
TGTGCCAGCTCACCCGGGACCCCCATGGCAGCTTTCTTT
>TRBJ2-4|-|-|TRBV15
CATSRDRGTKNIQYF
TGTGCCACCAGCAGAGATCGGGGGACCAAAAACATTCAGTACTTC
>TRBJ1-2|-|-|TRBV7-2
CASSPSGRENYGYTF
TGTGCCAGCAGCCCATCAGGGAGGGAGAACTATGGCTACACCTTC
>TRBJ2-7|-|-|TRBV5-1
CASSPRYIKDSHEQYF
TGCGCCAGCAGCCCCCGTTATATTAAGGACAGCCACGAGCAGTACTTC
>TRBJ2-7|-|TRBD1|TRBV14
CASSLRGPYEQYF
TGTGCCAGCAGCCTCAGGGGGCCCTACGAGCAGTACTTC
>TRBJ2-3|-|-|TRBV28
CASSFRQGTDTQYF
TGTGCCAGCAGTTTCCGACAGGGCACAGATACGCAGTATTTT
>TRBJ2-1|once|TRBD1|TRBV5-6
CASSLIYSGQGSEQFF
TGTGCCAGCAGCTTGATATATAGCGGACAGGGGAGTGAGCAGTTCTTC
>TRBJ2-7|-|-|TRBV29-1
CSVATGPISYEQYF
TGCAGCGTTGCGACAGGACCTATATCCTACGAGCAGTACTTC
>TRBJ2-7|once|TRBD1|TRBV7-2
CASSLAGQAEYEQYF
TGTGCCAGCAGCTTAGCGGGACAGGCCGAGTACGAGCAGTACTTC
>TRBJ2-7|-|-|TRBV28
CASSFSYEQYF
TGTGCCAGCAGTTTCTCATACGAGCAGTACTTC
>TRBJ2-2|-|-|TRBV7-2
CASSLVGGRRTGELFF
TGTGCCAGCAGCTTAGTTGGGGGGCGGAGGACCGGGGAGCTGTTTTTT